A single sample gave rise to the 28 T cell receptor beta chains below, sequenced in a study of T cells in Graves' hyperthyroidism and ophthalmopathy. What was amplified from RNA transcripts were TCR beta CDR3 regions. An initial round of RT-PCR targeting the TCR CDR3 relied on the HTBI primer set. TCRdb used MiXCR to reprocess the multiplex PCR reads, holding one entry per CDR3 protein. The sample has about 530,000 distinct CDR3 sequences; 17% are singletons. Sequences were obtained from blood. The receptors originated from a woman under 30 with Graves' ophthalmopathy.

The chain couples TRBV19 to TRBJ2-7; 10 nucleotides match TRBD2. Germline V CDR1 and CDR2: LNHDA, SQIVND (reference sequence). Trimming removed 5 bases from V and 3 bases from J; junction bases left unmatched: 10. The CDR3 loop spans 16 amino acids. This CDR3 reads CASSGSSGRSRYEQYF. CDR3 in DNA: TGTGCCAGTAGTGGCTCTAGCGGGAGATCTCGCTACGAGCAGTACTTC.

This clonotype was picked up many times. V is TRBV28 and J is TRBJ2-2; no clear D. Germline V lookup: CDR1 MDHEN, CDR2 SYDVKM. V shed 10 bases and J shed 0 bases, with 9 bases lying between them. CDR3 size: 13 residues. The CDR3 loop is CATVVANTGELFF. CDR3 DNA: TGTGCCACCGTGGTAGCGAACACCGGGGAGCTGTTTTTT.

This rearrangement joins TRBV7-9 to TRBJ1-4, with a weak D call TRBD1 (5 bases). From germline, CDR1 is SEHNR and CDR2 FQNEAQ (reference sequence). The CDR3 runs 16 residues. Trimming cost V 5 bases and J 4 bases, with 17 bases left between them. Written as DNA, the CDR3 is TGTGCCAGCAGCCCAGGGCCTAGGGCGGGTAATGAAAAACTGTTTTTT. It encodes CASSPGPRAGNEKLFF.

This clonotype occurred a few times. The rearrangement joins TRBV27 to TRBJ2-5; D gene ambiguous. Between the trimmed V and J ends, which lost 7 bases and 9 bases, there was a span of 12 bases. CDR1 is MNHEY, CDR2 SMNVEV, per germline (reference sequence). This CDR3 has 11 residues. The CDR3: CASMIGWAQYF. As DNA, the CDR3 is TGTGCCAGCATGATCGGGTGGGCCCAGTACTTC.

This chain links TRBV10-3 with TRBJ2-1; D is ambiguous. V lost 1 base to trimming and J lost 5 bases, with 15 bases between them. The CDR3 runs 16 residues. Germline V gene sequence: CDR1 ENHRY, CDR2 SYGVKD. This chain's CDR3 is CAISEWGTTRDNEQFF. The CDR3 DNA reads TGTGCCATCAGTGAGTGGGGTACTACACGAGACAATGAGCAGTTCTTC.

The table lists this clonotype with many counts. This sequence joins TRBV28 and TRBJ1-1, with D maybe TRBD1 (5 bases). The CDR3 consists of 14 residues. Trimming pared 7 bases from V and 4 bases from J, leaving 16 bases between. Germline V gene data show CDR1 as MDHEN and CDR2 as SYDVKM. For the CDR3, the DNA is TGTGCCAGCATTAAAATCGGGGGGGGCACTGAAGCTTTCTTT. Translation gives CASIKIGGGTEAFF.

The CDR3, as DNA: TGTGCCAGCAGCGTGGGGAAGACAGGGGGACGTTACAATGAGCAGTTCTTC. Its translation: CASSVGKTGGRYNEQFF. This sequence joins TRBV7-3 and TRBJ2-1, with 9 nucleotides matching TRBD1. V shed 5 bases and J 4 bases; nucleotides not matched to a gene: 12. Per germline, CDR1 SGHTA and CDR2 FQGTGA. This CDR3 is 17 amino acids long. Drawing the rest from reference TRBV7-3 and TRBJ2-1, the complete variable domain is GAGVSQTPSNKVTEKGKYVELRCDPISGHTALYWYRQSLGQGPEFLIYFQGTGAADDSGLPNDRFFAVRPEGSVSTLKIQRTERGDSAVYLCASSVGKTGGRYNEQFFGPGTRLTVL.

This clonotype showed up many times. CDR3 in amino acids: CASCPGGVTEAFF. CDR3 coding DNA: TGCGCCAGCTGTCCAGGGGGAGTCACTGAAGCTTTCTTT. V usage is TRBV10-2 and J usage is TRBJ1-1, with 7 bases lining up with TRBD1. Trimming at V came to 8 bases and at J to 4 bases, leaving 7 bases not matched to a gene. The CDR3 covers 13 residues. Germline assignment: CDR1 WSHSY and CDR2 SAAADI.

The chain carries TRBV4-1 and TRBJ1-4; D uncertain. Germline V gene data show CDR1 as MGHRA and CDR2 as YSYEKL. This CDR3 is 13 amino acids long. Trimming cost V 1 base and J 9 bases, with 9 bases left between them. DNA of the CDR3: TGCGCCAGCAGCCAAGTCTTGACCCAAAAACTGTTTTTT. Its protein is CASSQVLTQKLFF.

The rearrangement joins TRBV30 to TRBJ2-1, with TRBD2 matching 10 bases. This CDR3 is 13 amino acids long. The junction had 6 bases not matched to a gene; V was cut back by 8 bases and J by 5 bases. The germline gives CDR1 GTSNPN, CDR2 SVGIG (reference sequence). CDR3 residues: CAGSGGLNNEQFF. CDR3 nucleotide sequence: TGTGCCGGTAGCGGGGGGCTCAACAATGAGCAGTTCTTC.

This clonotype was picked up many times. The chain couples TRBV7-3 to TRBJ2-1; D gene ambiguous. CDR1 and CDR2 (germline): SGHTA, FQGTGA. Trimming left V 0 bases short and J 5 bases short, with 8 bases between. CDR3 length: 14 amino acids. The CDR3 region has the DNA TGTGCCAGCAGCTTAACCTTCGGTAACAATGAGCAGTTCTTC. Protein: CASSLTFGNNEQFF.

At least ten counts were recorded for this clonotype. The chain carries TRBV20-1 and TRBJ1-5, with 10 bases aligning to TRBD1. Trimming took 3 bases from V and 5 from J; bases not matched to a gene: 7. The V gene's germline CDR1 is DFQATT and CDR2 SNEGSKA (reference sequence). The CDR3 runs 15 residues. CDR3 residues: CSASDRDRGHQPQHF. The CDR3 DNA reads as TGCAGTGCTAGTGACCGGGACAGGGGACATCAGCCCCAGCATTTT.

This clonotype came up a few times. The DNA of the CDR3 is TGTGCCAGCAGCTACGCGGCTGGGGCCCACACAGATACGCAGTATTTT. Its protein product is CASSYAAGAHTDTQYF. The J gene is TRBJ2-3, the V gene TRBV14, with D possibly being TRBD1 (5 bases). The CDR3 totals 16 residues. Germline CDR1 and CDR2: SGHDN and FVKESK. Trimming cost V 5 bases and J 2 bases, with 17 bases left between them.

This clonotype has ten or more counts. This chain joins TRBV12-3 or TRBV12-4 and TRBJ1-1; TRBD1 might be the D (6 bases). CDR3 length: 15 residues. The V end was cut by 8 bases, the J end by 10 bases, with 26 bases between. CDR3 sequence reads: CASQFRSRTEKTAFF. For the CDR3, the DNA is TGTGCCAGCCAGTTTAGATCTCGGACAGAGAAGACAGCTTTCTTT.

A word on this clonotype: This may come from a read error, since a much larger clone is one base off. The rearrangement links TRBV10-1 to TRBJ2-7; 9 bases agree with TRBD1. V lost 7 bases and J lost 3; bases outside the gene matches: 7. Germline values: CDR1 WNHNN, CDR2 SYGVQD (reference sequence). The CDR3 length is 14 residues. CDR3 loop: CASKLDRGVYEQYF. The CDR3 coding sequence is TGCGCCAGCAAGTTGGACAGGGGTGTCTACGAGCAGTACTTC.

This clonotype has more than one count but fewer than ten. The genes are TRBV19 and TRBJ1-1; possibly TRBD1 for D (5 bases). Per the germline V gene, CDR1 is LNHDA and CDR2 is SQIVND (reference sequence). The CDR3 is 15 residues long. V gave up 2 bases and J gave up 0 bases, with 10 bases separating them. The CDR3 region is CASSIRGYMNTEAFF. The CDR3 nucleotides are TGTGCCAGTAGTATAAGGGGCTATATGAACACTGAAGCTTTCTTT. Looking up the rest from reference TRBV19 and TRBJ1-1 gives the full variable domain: DGGITQSPKYLFRKEGQNVTLSCEQNLNHDAMYWYRQDPGQGLRLIYYSQIVNDFQKGDIAEGYSVSREKKESFPLTVTSAQKNPTAFYLCASSIRGYMNTEAFFGQGTRLTVV.

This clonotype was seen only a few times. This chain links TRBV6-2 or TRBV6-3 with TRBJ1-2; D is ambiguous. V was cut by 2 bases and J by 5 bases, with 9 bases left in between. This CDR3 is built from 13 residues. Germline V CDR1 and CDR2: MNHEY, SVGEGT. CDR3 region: CASSYGERYGYTF. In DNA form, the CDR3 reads TGTGCCAGCAGTTACGGGGAGCGGTATGGCTACACCTTC.

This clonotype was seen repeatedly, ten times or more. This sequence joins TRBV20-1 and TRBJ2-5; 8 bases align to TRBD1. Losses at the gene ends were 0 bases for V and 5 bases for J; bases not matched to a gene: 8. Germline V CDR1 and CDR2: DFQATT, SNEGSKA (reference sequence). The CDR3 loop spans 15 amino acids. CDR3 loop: CSARDPTGAQETQYF. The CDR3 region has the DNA TGCAGTGCTAGAGATCCGACAGGGGCCCAGGAGACCCAGTACTTC.

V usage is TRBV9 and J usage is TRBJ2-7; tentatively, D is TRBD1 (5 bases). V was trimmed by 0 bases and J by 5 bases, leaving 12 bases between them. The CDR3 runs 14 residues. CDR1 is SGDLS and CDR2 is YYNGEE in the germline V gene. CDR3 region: CASSVGQGDDEQYF. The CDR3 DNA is TGTGCCAGCAGCGTAGGGCAGGGTGACGACGAGCAGTACTTC.

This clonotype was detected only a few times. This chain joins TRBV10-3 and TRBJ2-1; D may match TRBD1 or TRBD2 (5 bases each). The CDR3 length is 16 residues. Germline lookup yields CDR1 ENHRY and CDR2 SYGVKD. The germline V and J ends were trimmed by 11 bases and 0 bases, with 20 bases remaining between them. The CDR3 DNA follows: TGTGCCTCCCGCCCCCGGGACCGGAGCTCCTACAATGAGCAGTTCTTC. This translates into CASRPRDRSSYNEQFF.

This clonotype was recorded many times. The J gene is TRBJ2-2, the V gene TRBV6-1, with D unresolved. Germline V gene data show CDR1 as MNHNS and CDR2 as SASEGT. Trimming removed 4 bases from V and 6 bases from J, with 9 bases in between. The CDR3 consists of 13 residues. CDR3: CASSVRESGELFF. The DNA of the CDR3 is TGTGCCAGCAGTGTCAGAGAGTCCGGGGAGCTGTTTTTT.

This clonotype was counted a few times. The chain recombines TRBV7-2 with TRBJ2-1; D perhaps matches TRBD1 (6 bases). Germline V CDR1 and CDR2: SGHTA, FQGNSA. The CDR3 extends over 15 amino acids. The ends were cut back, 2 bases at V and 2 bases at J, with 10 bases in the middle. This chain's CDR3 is CASSLNRDAYNEQFF. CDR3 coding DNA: TGTGCCAGCAGCTTAAACAGGGACGCCTACAATGAGCAGTTCTTC.

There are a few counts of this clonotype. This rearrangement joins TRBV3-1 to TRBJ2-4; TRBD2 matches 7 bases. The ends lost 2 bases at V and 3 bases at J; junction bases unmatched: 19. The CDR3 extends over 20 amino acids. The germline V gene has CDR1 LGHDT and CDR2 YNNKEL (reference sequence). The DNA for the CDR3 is TGTGCCAGCAGCCAAAGGTCGTATCGGGGGGACGGATCTGACAAAAACATTCAGTACTTC. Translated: CASSQRSYRGDGSDKNIQYF.

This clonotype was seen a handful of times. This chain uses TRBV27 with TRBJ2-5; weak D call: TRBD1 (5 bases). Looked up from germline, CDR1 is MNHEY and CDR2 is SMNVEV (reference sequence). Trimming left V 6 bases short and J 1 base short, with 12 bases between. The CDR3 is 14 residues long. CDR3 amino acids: CASSLFGAQETQYF. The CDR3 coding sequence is TGTGCCAGCAGCCTCTTTGGGGCCCAAGAGACCCAGTACTTC.

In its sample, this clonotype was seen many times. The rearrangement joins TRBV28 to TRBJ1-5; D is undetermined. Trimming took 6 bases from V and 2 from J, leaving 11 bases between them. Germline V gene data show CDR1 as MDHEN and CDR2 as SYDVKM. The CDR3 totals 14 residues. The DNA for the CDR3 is TGTGCCAGCAGCCTTGATTGGGGCAATCAGCCCCAGCATTTT. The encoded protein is CASSLDWGNQPQHF.

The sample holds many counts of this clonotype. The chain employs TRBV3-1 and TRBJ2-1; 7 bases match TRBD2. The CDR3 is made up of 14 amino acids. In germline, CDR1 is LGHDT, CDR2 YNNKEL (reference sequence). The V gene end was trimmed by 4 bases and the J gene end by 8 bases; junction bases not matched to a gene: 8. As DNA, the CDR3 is TGTGCCAGCAGCCCCCCGGGAGGACCCCATGAGCAGTTCTTC. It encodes CASSPPGGPHEQFF.

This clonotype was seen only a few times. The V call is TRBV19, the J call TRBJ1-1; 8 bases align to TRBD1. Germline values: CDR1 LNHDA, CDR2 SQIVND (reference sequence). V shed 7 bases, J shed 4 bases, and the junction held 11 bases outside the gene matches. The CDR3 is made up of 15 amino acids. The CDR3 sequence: CASNLRGRRSTEAFF. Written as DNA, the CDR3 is TGTGCCAGTAACCTCAGGGGGCGCCGATCCACTGAAGCTTTCTTT.

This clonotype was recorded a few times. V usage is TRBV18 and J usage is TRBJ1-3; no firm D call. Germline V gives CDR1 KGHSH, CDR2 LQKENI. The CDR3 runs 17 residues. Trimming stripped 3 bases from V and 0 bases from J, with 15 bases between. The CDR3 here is CASSPLLGPISGNTIYF. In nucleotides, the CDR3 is TGTGCCAGCTCACCTCTATTAGGACCGATCTCTGGAAACACCATATATTTT. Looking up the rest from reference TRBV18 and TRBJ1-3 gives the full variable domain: NAGVMQNPRHLVRRRGQEARLRCSPMKGHSHVYWYRQLPEEGLKFMVYLQKENIIDESGMPKERFSAEFPKEGPSILRIQQVVRGDSAAYFCASSPLLGPISGNTIYFGEGSWLTVV.